What follows are 2 T cell receptor beta chains derived from one specimen sequenced in a study of blood T cell repertoires in COVID-19. Sequencing was performed with immunoSEQ multiplex PCR; in TCRdb, only in-frame clones are kept and a portion is missing. Of some 530,000 clones detected, 70% to 90% appear once; the ten largest clones hold roughly 3.2%. Sequencing used peripheral blood. All receptors derive from a human donor in a cohort sampled during active COVID-19.

A note on this clone: The same CDR3 can be traced to other DNA sequences in this sample. This chain connects TRBV20-1 to TRBJ1-4; D unresolved. CDR1 is DFQATT and CDR2 is SNEGSKA in the germline V gene (reference sequence). The CDR3 extends over 11 amino acids. Trimming shortened V by 6 bases and J by 6 bases, and 8 bases separated the two germline ends. The CDR3 DNA sequence: TGCAGTGCCCCGAGCTATGAAAAACTGTTTTTT. As protein: CSAPSYEKLFF.

J is TRBJ2-1 and V is TRBV5-4; the D is unclear. V lost 0 bases, J lost 9 bases, and 10 bases lay in between. The CDR3 totals 13 residues. Germline V gives CDR1 SGHNT, CDR2 YYREEE (reference sequence). As DNA, the CDR3 is TGTGCCAGCAGCTTGGCCGCGGCGCCTGAGCAGTTCTTC. Its protein product is CASSLAAAPEQFF.